The T cell receptor (beta chain) under discussion was sequenced for a study of T-cell reconstitution after alpha-beta-depleted transplantation in children. This CDR3 spans 15 amino acids. Germline lookup yields CDR1 MNHEY and CDR2 SMNVEV (reference sequence). The V end lost 3 bases, the J end lost 2 bases, and 11 bases lay between the germline ends. Unique molecular identifiers featured in how the TCRbeta library was prepared. TCRdb re-analysed the PCR reads in MiXCR, keeping a single row per CDR3 protein. The table records about 370,000 distinct CDR3 sequences, approximately 20% of them present only once.

The TCR was taken from a human donor who donated a stem cell graft to a child with acute myeloid leukemia. The sequences come from PBMCs from the stem cell graft donor, collected from the stem cell graft. This chain connects TRBV27 to TRBJ1-5; D perhaps matches TRBD1 (5 bases). CDR3 loop: CASSFEGLGNQPQHF. The CDR3 DNA reads as TGTGCCAGCAGTTTTGAGGGGCTAGGCAATCAGCCCCAGCATTTT.